The 5 T cell receptor beta chains given below trace back to one sample, sequenced in a study of blood T cells in healthy people across ages. A second PCR, run for roughly 7 to 11 cycles, used a sample-barcoded 5' primer plus a J-beta primer mix. Each CDR3 protein is one row after TCRdb ran MiXCR on the 5' RACE reads. Here the sample spans about 1.5 million distinct CDR3 sequences, around two fifths being singletons. Sequencing was carried out using blood. Every receptor here comes from a woman aged 18 to 35 in good health.

The chain uses TRBV7-2 and TRBJ2-3; 8 nucleotides agree with TRBD2. J gave up 0 bases and V 1 base, and 15 bases lay outside the gene matches. Germline V gene data show CDR1 as SGHTA and CDR2 as FQGNSA. The CDR3 has 20 residues. CDR3 nucleotides: TGTGCCAGCAGCTTAGGGGGTATATGGATTAGCGGGGTTAGCACAGATACGCAGTATTTT. Encoded protein: CASSLGGIWISGVSTDTQYF.

Concerning this clonotype itself: The conserved closing phenylalanine or tryptophan is absent in this CDR3, likely reflecting a read error. The rearrangement joins TRBV29-1 to TRBJ2-3; no clear D gene. V was cut by 1 base and J by 0 bases, with 5 bases left in between. CDR1 is SQVTM, CDR2 ANQGSEA, per germline. The CDR3 runs to 13 residues. CDR3 sequence reads: CSVEVGSTDTQYV. For the CDR3, the DNA is TGCAGCGTTGAAGTCGGGAGCACAGATACGCAGTATGTT.

A word on this clonotype: One base away lies a much larger clone, so this may be a sequencing read error. The chain joins TRBV5-1 to TRBJ2-5, with 7 nucleotides matching TRBD1. Germline trimming cut 3 bases from V and 0 bases from J; bases unmatched to any gene: 14. The CDR3 has 18 amino acids. Looked up from germline, CDR1 is SGHRS and CDR2 is YFSETQ. In DNA form, the CDR3 reads TGCGCCAGCAGCTCAGGACAGGAGGCAAATACGTACCAAGAGACCCAGTACTTC. This gives the protein CASSSGQEANTYQETQYF.

This clonotype occurred a few times. The rearrangement joins TRBV7-9 to TRBJ2-3; D not certain. Per the germline V gene, CDR1 is SEHNR and CDR2 is FQNEAQ (reference sequence). V was trimmed by 6 bases and J by 4 bases, leaving 11 bases between them. The CDR3 has 13 amino acids. CDR3 sequence reads: CASRPSAADTQYF. DNA of the CDR3: TGTGCCAGCAGACCTTCGGCCGCAGATACGCAGTATTTT.

This chain uses TRBV11-2 with TRBJ2-7; D is ambiguous. Germline V gives CDR1 SGHAT, CDR2 FQNNGV. The CDR3 totals 14 residues. V lost 1 base and J lost 4, with 11 bases in between. CDR3 loop: CASSLGALYYEQYF. CDR3 coding DNA: TGTGCCAGCAGCTTAGGTGCGCTTTATTACGAGCAGTACTTC.